Sequencing of this TCR beta chain was carried out in a study of T cell changes during pregnancy in multiple sclerosis. Clones were read by immunoSEQ multiplex PCR, and TCRdb kept only the in-frame ones, dropping some. The sample includes around 57,000 clones, around 90% seen only once; the top ten take about 6.4%. The V segment lost 6 bases and the J segment 7 bases; nucleotides outside the gene matches: 5. Germline V gene lookup returns CDR1 MNHEY and CDR2 SVGAGI. CDR3 length: 14 residues. Here the sequenced sample was peripheral blood, taken in the third trimester of pregnancy. V and J are TRBV6-5 and TRBJ2-4, with 11 bases matching TRBD1. The source of this sequence is a female donor in good health, enrolled as a control in a pregnancy study. CDR3 DNA sequence: TGTGCCAGCAGGACCCGGGACAGGGGGAACATTCAGTACTTC. As protein: CASRTRDRGNIQYF.